These T cell receptor beta chains were read from a single sample in a study of T cell clones after liver transplantation. Libraries were prepared by immunoSEQ multiplex PCR; TCRdb keeps only in-frame clonotypes and omits some of them. This table holds fewer than 80,000 clones, less than 90% found once. The sample was CD4+ T cells from blood, taken less than 50 months after liver transplant. The origin of the receptors is a human patient who received a liver transplant. Some T cells may be supplied by the graft donor. The CDR3 runs from the conserved cysteine through the conserved F or W. Fields, in order: J gene, V gene, clone size, CDR3 protein. Not every row has a clone size; where given, it reads once, few, many or a size class.

j_gene: TRBJ1-2; v_gene: TRBV12-5; abundance: -; CDR3aa: CASGSGTTHYGYTF
j_gene: TRBJ1-1; v_gene: TRBV28; abundance: -; CDR3aa: CASRVQGFEAFF
j_gene: TRBJ1-1; v_gene: TRBV6-1; abundance: -; CDR3aa: CASSRAGSVNTEAFF
j_gene: TRBJ2-1; v_gene: TRBV19; abundance: -; CDR3aa: CASSIESSYNEQFF
j_gene: TRBJ1-4; v_gene: TRBV18; abundance: -; CDR3aa: CASSPDEKLFF
j_gene: TRBJ2-1; v_gene: TRBV5-1; abundance: -; CDR3aa: CASSLVPGSYNEQFF
j_gene: TRBJ2-2; v_gene: TRBV7-6; abundance: once; CDR3aa: CASSPQRAGELFF
j_gene: TRBJ1-2; v_gene: TRBV19; abundance: -; CDR3aa: CASRKPLGRNYGYTF
j_gene: TRBJ1-3; v_gene: TRBV4-1; abundance: -; CDR3aa: CASSLGPTGNTIYF
j_gene: TRBJ1-2; v_gene: TRBV4-3; abundance: -; CDR3aa: CASSLGQGNNYGYTF
j_gene: TRBJ2-2; v_gene: TRBV7-2; abundance: -; CDR3aa: CASSLDGDTGELFF
j_gene: TRBJ2-7; v_gene: TRBV2; abundance: -; CDR3aa: CASRRQDIAYEQYF
j_gene: TRBJ1-3; v_gene: TRBV7-2; abundance: -; CDR3aa: CASSLAYGGTGNTIYF
j_gene: TRBJ2-1; v_gene: TRBV29-1; abundance: -; CDR3aa: CSVTGTVHNEQFF
j_gene: TRBJ2-2; v_gene: TRBV19; abundance: -; CDR3aa: CASTFRAETRTGELFF
j_gene: TRBJ1-2; v_gene: TRBV30; abundance: -; CDR3aa: CAWSVRWGEGYTF
j_gene: TRBJ1-1; v_gene: TRBV12-5; abundance: -; CDR3aa: CASGPGGFGAFF
j_gene: TRBJ2-3; v_gene: TRBV7-2; abundance: -; CDR3aa: CASSPRIAGGGDTQYF
j_gene: TRBJ1-3; v_gene: TRBV9; abundance: -; CDR3aa: CASSQQGSGNTIYF
j_gene: TRBJ2-5; v_gene: TRBV2; abundance: -; CDR3aa: CASRFSAPPGETQYF
j_gene: TRBJ1-5; v_gene: TRBV11-2; abundance: -; CDR3aa: CASSFQQNQPQHF
j_gene: TRBJ1-5; v_gene: TRBV7-2; abundance: -; CDR3aa: CASSSEGGFLGQPQHF
j_gene: TRBJ1-2; v_gene: TRBV11-2; abundance: medium-sized; CDR3aa: CASSSVNIARGYGVGYTF
j_gene: TRBJ1-5; v_gene: TRBV5-1; abundance: -; CDR3aa: CASSPGTGNQPQHF
j_gene: TRBJ2-1; v_gene: TRBV9; abundance: -; CDR3aa: CASSPGTSGYNEQFF
j_gene: TRBJ2-5; v_gene: TRBV5-8; abundance: few; CDR3aa: CASSLGAGGHKETQYF
j_gene: TRBJ2-5; v_gene: TRBV29-1; abundance: -; CDR3aa: CSVVKLRETQYF
j_gene: TRBJ2-1; v_gene: TRBV11-3; abundance: -; CDR3aa: CASSLDGGLRAEQFF
j_gene: TRBJ1-6; v_gene: TRBV7-9; abundance: -; CDR3aa: CASSYQGEYSPLHF
j_gene: TRBJ1-5; v_gene: TRBV19; abundance: -; CDR3aa: CASSIQGRTGQPQHF
j_gene: TRBJ2-1; v_gene: TRBV5-1; abundance: -; CDR3aa: CASSLAGDHYNEQFF
j_gene: TRBJ2-1; v_gene: TRBV7-2; abundance: -; CDR3aa: CASTTESNEQFF
j_gene: TRBJ2-7; v_gene: TRBV18; abundance: -; CDR3aa: CASSLSRDSLLYEQYF
j_gene: TRBJ1-3; v_gene: TRBV2; abundance: -; CDR3aa: CASTQGGTAGNTIYF
j_gene: TRBJ1-1; v_gene: TRBV7-2; abundance: -; CDR3aa: CASSLEGRSTEAFF
j_gene: TRBJ2-3; v_gene: TRBV7-2; abundance: -; CDR3aa: CASSSGRASDTQYF
j_gene: TRBJ2-5; v_gene: TRBV18; abundance: -; CDR3aa: CASSRDQETQYF
j_gene: TRBJ2-7; v_gene: TRBV25-1; abundance: once; CDR3aa: CASRNGPSYEQYF
j_gene: TRBJ2-1; v_gene: TRBV12-5; abundance: -; CDR3aa: CASGGSGGFSEQFF
j_gene: TRBJ1-5; v_gene: TRBV4-1; abundance: -; CDR3aa: CASSPGQGSNQPQHF